The text below deals with one TCR beta chain. The method was immunoSEQ multiplex PCR; TCRdb's version includes in-frame clones alone and lacks a portion of them. The data show 350,000 to 400,000 clones, about nine tenths seen once. The entry originates in a study of blood T cell repertoires in COVID-19. CDR3 size: 14 residues. Germline V gene data show CDR1 as SQVTM and CDR2 as ANQGSEA. V dropped 4 bases and J dropped 2; count of bases not matched to a gene: 6. This TCR came from a woman aged 25 to 39 who had recovered from COVID-19. The chain combines TRBV29-1 with TRBJ2-3; 7 bases line up with TRBD1. The source material was PBMCs or T cells enriched from blood (not recorded which). The CDR3 reads CSVAWDSNTDTQYF. In nucleotides, the CDR3 is TGCAGCGTTGCCTGGGACAGTAACACAGATACGCAGTATTTT.